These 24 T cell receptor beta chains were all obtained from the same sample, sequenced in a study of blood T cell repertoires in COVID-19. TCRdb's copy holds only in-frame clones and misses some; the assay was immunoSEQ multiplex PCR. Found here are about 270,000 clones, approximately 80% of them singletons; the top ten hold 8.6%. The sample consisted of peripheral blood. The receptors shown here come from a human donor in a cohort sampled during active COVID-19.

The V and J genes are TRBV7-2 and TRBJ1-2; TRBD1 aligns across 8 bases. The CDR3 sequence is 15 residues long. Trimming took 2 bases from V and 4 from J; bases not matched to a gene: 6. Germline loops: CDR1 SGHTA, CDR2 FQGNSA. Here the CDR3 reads CASSLNRGQGYGYTF. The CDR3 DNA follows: TGTGCCAGCAGCTTAAATCGTGGACAGGGCTATGGCTACACCTTC.

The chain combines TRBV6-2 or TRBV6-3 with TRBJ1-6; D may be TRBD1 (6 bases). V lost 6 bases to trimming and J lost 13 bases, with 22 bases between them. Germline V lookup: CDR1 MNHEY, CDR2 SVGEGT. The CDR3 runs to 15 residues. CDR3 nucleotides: TGTGCCAGCAGCCCCGTTGGGGACATTCCTATTCCCCTCCACTTT. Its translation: CASSPVGDIPIPLHF.

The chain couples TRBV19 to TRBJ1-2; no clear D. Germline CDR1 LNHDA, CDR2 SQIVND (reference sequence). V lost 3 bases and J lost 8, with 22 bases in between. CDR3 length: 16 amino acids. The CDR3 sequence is CASSIPPLMGGRGYTF. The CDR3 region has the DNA TGTGCCAGTAGTATCCCCCCCCTGATGGGAGGGAGGGGCTACACCTTC. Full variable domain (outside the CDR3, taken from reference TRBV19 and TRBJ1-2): DGGITQSPKYLFRKEGQNVTLSCEQNLNHDAMYWYRQDPGQGLRLIYYSQIVNDFQKGDIAEGYSVSREKKESFPLTVTSAQKNPTAFYLCASSIPPLMGGRGYTFGSGTRLTVV.

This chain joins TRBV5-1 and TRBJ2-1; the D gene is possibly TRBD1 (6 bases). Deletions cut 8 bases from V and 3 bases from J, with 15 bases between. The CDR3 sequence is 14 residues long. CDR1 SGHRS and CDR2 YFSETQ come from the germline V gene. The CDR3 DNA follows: TGCGCCAGTGTATCTGGACAGAACTACAATGAGCAGTTCTTC. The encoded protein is CASVSGQNYNEQFF.

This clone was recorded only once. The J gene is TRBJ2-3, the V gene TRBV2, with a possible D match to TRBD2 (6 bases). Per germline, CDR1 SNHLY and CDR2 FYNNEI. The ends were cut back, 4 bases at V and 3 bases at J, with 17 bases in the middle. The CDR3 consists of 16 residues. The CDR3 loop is CASSALEGQVTDTQYF. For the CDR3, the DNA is TGTGCCAGCAGTGCCCTGGAGGGGCAGGTAACAGATACGCAGTATTTT.

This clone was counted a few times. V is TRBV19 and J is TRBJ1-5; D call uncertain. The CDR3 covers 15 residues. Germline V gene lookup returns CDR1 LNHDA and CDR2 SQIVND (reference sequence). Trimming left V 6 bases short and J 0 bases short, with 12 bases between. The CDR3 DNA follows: TGTGCCAGTAGAACTCGGACTTATAGCAATCAGCCCCAGCATTTT. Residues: CASRTRTYSNQPQHF.

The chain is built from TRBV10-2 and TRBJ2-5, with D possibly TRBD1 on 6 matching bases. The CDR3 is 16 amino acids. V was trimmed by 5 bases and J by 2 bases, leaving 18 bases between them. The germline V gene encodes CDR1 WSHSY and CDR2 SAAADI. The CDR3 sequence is CASSNRDTEIQETQYF. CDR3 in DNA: TGCGCCAGCAGTAACAGGGACACGGAGATTCAAGAGACCCAGTACTTC.

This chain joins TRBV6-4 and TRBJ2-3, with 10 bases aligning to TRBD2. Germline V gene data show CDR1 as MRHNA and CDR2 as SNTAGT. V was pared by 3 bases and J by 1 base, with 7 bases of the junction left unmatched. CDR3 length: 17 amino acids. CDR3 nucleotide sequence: TGTGCCAGCAGTGAGAGAGCGGGAGGGAGTGGCACAGATACGCAGTATTTT. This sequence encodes CASSERAGGSGTDTQYF.

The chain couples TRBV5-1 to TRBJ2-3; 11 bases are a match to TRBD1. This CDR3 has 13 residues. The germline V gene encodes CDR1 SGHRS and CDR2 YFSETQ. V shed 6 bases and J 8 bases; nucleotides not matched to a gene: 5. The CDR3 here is CASKSGTGGTQYF. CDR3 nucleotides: TGCGCCAGCAAATCCGGGACAGGGGGTACGCAGTATTTT.

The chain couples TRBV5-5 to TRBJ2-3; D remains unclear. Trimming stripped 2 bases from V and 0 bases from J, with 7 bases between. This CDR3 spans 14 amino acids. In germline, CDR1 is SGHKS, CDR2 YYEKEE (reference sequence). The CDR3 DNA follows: TGTGCCAGCAGCTTATCCGGGAGCACAGATACGCAGTATTTT. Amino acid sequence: CASSLSGSTDTQYF.

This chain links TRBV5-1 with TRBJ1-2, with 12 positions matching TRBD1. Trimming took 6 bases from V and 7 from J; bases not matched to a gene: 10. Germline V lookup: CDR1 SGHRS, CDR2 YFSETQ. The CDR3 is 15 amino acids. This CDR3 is CASIGTGTGGSGYTF. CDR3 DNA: TGCGCCAGCATTGGGACCGGGACAGGGGGCTCTGGCTACACCTTC.

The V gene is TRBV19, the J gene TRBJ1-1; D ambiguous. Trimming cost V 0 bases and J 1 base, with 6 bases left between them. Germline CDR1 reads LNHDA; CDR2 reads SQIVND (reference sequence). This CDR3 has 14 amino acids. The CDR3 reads CASSIDTRNTEAFF. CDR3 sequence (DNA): TGTGCCAGTAGTATAGATACACGGAACACTGAAGCTTTCTTT.

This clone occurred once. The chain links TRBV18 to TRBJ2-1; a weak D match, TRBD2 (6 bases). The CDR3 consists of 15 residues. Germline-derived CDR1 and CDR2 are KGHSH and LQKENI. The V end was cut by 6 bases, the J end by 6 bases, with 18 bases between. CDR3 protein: CASSLGGVNLNEQFF. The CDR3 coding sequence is TGTGCCAGCTCGCTTGGAGGGGTGAACCTCAATGAGCAGTTCTTC.

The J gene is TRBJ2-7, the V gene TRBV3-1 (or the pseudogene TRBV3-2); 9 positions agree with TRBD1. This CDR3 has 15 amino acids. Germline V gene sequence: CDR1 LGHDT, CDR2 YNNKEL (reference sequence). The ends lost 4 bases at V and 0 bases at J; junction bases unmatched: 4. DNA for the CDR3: TGTGCCAGCAGCCTACAGGGGGCGGCCTCCTACGAGCAGTACTTC. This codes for CASSLQGAASYEQYF.

CDR3 region: CASSPPTGPNTEAFF. The CDR3 DNA reads as TGTGCCAGCAGCCCGCCGACAGGGCCCAACACTGAAGCTTTCTTT. The gene calls are TRBV5-4 and TRBJ1-1; 7 bases fit TRBD1. Germline assignment: CDR1 SGHNT and CDR2 YYREEE (reference sequence). CDR3 length: 15 residues. Trimming removed 4 bases from V and 2 bases from J; junction bases left unmatched: 8.

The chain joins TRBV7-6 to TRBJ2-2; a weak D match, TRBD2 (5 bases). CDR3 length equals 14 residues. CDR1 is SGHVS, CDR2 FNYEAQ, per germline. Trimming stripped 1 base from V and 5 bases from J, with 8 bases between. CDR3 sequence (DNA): TGTGCCAGCAGCTTAGTCGGGGAAACCGGGGAGCTGTTTTTT. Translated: CASSLVGETGELFF. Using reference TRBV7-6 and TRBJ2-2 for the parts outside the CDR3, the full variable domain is GAGVSQSPRYKVTKRGQDVALRCDPISGHVSLYWYRQALGQGPEFLTYFNYEAQQDKSGLPNDRFSAERPEGSISTLTIQRTEQRDSAMYRCASSLVGETGELFFGEGSRLTVL.

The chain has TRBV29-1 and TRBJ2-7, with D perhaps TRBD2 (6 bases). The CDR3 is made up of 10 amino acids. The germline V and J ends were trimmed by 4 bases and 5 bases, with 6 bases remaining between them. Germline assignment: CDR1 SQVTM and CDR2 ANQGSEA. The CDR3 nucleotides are TGCAGCGTTGGGGGGGACGAGCAGTACTTC. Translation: CSVGGDEQYF.

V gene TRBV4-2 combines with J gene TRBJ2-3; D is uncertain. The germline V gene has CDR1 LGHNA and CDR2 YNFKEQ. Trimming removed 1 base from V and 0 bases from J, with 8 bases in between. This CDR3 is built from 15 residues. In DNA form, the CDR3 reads TGTGCCAGCAGCCAAGTCGACAAAAGCACAGATACGCAGTATTTT. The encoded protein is CASSQVDKSTDTQYF.

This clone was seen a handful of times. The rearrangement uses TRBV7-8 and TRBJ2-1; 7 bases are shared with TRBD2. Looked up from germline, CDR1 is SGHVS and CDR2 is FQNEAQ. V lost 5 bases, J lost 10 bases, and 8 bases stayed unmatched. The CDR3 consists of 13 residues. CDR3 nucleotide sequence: TGTGCCAGCAGCCTAGGGAGGGTTCCAGAGCAGTTCTTC. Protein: CASSLGRVPEQFF.

The CDR3: CASSLAQGAKQPQHF. The CDR3, as DNA: TGTGCCAGCAGCTTAGCACAGGGGGCAAAACAGCCCCAGCATTTT. The chain couples TRBV7-9 to TRBJ1-5; 9 bases map to TRBD1. Germline V gives CDR1 SEHNR, CDR2 FQNEAQ (reference sequence). This CDR3 has 15 residues. The J segment lost 7 bases and the V segment lost 0 bases, leaving 4 bases of the junction unmatched.

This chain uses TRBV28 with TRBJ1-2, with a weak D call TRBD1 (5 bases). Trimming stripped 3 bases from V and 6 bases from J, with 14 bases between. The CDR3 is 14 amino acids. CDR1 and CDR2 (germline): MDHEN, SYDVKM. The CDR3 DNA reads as TGTGCCAGCAGTTTCTTGATCCGGGGGGATGGCTACACCTTC. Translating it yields CASSFLIRGDGYTF.

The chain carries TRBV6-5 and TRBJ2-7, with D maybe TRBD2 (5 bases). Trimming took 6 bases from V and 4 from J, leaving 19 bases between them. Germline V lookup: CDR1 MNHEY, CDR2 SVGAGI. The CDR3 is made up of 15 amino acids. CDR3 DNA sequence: TGTGCCAGCAGCCCGGCGGGTATCGGGCCATACGAGCAGTACTTC. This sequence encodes CASSPAGIGPYEQYF.

For the CDR3, the DNA is TGTGCCAGCAGCCCACAACGACTAGGGAGGCAAGAGAAGCAGTTCTTC. Amino acid sequence: CASSPQRLGRQEKQFF. The chain carries TRBV3-1 (or the pseudogene TRBV3-2) and TRBJ2-1; maybe TRBD2 (6 bases). Germline CDR1 reads LGHDT; CDR2 reads YNNKEL (reference sequence). V was shortened by 4 bases and J by 11 bases, with 24 bases between the two germline ends. CDR3 length: 16 amino acids.

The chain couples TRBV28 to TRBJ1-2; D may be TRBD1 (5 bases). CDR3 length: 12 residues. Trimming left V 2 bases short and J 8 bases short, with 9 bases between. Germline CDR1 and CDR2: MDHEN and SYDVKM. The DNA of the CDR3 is TGTGCCAGCAGTTTACGGGGGTGGGGCTACACCTTC. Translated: CASSLRGWGYTF.